These 13 T cell receptor beta chains were sequenced from one sample in a study of blood T cell repertoires in COVID-19. Clones were read by immunoSEQ multiplex PCR, and TCRdb kept only the in-frame ones, dropping some. The table shows roughly 440,000 clones, with around 88% occurring only once. The sequenced sample consisted of peripheral blood. The receptors shown here come from a woman in her fifties or sixties with COVID-19, enrolled during active disease.

V usage is TRBV3-1 (or the pseudogene TRBV3-2) and J usage is TRBJ2-3; D gene ambiguous. CDR1 and CDR2 (germline): LGHDT, YNNKEL (reference sequence). V was pared by 4 bases and J by 2 bases, with 7 bases between. The CDR3 contains 13 residues. The CDR3 region is CASSLPNTDTQYF. The CDR3 coding sequence is TGTGCCAGCAGCCTCCCCAACACAGATACGCAGTATTTT.

This clone was seen only a few times. V gene TRBV3-1 (or the pseudogene TRBV3-2) combines with J gene TRBJ2-2; D perhaps matches TRBD2 (6 bases). V was shortened by 1 base and J by 1 base, with 13 bases between the two germline ends. The germline V gene has CDR1 LGHDT and CDR2 YNNKEL (reference sequence). The CDR3 is 17 amino acids. CDR3 region: CASSQARETVNTGELFF. In DNA, the CDR3 is TGTGCCAGCAGCCAAGCCCGGGAGACAGTGAACACCGGGGAGCTGTTTTTT.

This chain uses TRBV4-1 with TRBJ1-3, with D hard to call. Per the germline V gene, CDR1 is MGHRA and CDR2 is YSYEKL. V was trimmed by 1 base and J by 0 bases, leaving 7 bases between them. The CDR3 length is 15 residues. The CDR3 coding sequence is TGCGCCAGCAGCCAAGGGACTGCCTCTGGAAACACCATATATTTT. This gives the protein CASSQGTASGNTIYF.

The J gene is TRBJ1-1, the V gene TRBV6-5, with D perhaps TRBD1 (6 bases). Looked up from germline, CDR1 is MNHEY and CDR2 is SVGAGI. The ends were cut back, 3 bases at V and 2 bases at J, with 13 bases in the middle. The CDR3 sequence is 15 residues long. The CDR3 loop reads CASSYLRTANTEAFF. Here the CDR3 DNA reads TGTGCCAGCAGTTATCTCAGGACAGCTAACACTGAAGCTTTCTTT.

This clone appeared once. The V call is TRBV9, the J call TRBJ1-6; D not resolved. CDR3 size: 15 residues. Per germline, CDR1 SGDLS and CDR2 YYNGEE. The germline V and J ends were trimmed by 4 bases and 6 bases, with 14 bases remaining between them. The CDR3 nucleotides read TGTGCCAGCAGCCAATATACTGGAGTTAATTCACCCCTCCACTTT. It translates to CASSQYTGVNSPLHF.

This clone was counted once. The rearrangement uses TRBV9 and TRBJ2-3; D gene uncertain. Germline V gene lookup returns CDR1 SGDLS and CDR2 YYNGEE. Trimming pared 0 bases from V and 0 bases from J, leaving 11 bases between. This CDR3 is 16 amino acids long. The CDR3 sequence: CASSVGYTSSTDTQYF. The CDR3 DNA follows: TGTGCCAGCAGCGTAGGCTATACCTCGAGCACAGATACGCAGTATTTT.

The chain couples TRBV7-9 to TRBJ2-7; 11 nucleotides line up with TRBD1. This CDR3 is 14 amino acids long. Germline V CDR1 and CDR2: SEHNR, FQNEAQ (reference sequence). Unmatched junction bases numbered 2, after V lost 4 bases and J lost 3 bases. CDR3 sequence (DNA): TGTGCCAGCAGCTCCGGGACAGGGGGCTACGAGCAGTACTTC. The encoded protein is CASSSGTGGYEQYF. Looking up the rest from reference TRBV7-9 and TRBJ2-7 gives the full variable domain: DTGVSQNPRHKITKRGQNVTFRCDPISEHNRLYWYRQTLGQGPEFLTYFQNEAQLEKSRLLSDRFSAERPKGSFSTLEIQRTEQGDSAMYLCASSSGTGGYEQYFGPGTRLTVT.

V usage is TRBV10-3 and J usage is TRBJ1-1; 10 nucleotides match TRBD1. Germline CDR1 reads ENHRY; CDR2 reads SYGVKD. J was trimmed by 1 base and V by 10 bases; bases with no gene match: 6. This CDR3 is 14 amino acids long. The CDR3 bases are TGTGCCACCGACAGGGGGCGAGAGAACACTGAAGCTTTCTTT. Translating gives CATDRGRENTEAFF.

The chain uses TRBV6-5 and TRBJ1-1; 9 nucleotides align to TRBD1. The ends lost 7 bases at V and 7 bases at J; junction bases unmatched: 10. From germline, CDR1 is MNHEY and CDR2 SVGAGI. The CDR3 runs 14 residues. CDR3: CASIRDRELGEAFF. CDR3 coding DNA: TGTGCCAGCATTCGGGACAGGGAGCTCGGTGAAGCTTTCTTT.

This clone was counted only a few times. The rearrangement uses TRBV24-1 and TRBJ2-2, with D possibly TRBD1 on 5 matching bases. This CDR3 region has 12 residues. Looked up from germline, CDR1 is KGHDR and CDR2 is SFDVKD. The V gene lost 7 bases and the J gene lost 6 bases, with 8 bases spanning the gap. The CDR3 DNA sequence: TGTGCCACCAGAGGGGTCTCCGGGGAGCTGTTTTTT. Protein sequence: CATRGVSGELFF.

The rearrangement joins TRBV7-3 to TRBJ1-3; D gene uncertain. CDR3 length: 19 amino acids. Germline V lookup: CDR1 SGHTA, CDR2 FQGTGA. Trimming took 1 base from V and 0 from J, leaving 19 bases between them. CDR3 amino acids: CASSLRGDPPGHSGNTIYF. The CDR3 DNA reads as TGTGCCAGCAGCTTAAGGGGAGACCCGCCAGGCCACTCTGGAAACACCATATATTTT.

This chain connects TRBV12-5 to TRBJ2-7; TRBD1 agrees at 9 bases. This CDR3 is built from 14 residues. Germline values: CDR1 LGHNT, CDR2 FRNRAP. J lost 4 bases, V lost 2 bases, and 3 bases had no gene match. The CDR3 sequence is CASGLTGTGYEQYF. DNA of the CDR3: TGTGCTAGTGGTTTGACCGGGACAGGGTACGAGCAGTACTTC.

The J gene is TRBJ2-7, the V gene TRBV6-1; no definite D call. CDR1 MNHNS and CDR2 SASEGT come from the germline V gene. Trimming removed 1 base from V and 2 bases from J, with 9 bases in between. The CDR3 runs 14 residues. As DNA, the CDR3 is TGTGCCAGCAGTGAAGGCGGCTCAGCCTACGAGCAGTACTTC. It specifies CASSEGGSAYEQYF.